The entry below describes one T cell receptor (beta chain). It has no known antigen specificity. No qualities accompany the bases; no much larger clone lies one base away. This sample was included in a study of shared clonotypes between healthy human individuals (dated by TCRdb to the early 2020s). A note on the overall study: The cohort included a few men and a couple of women between 18 and 49 years of age. Per donor, three plates each were used for CD4 naive and CD4 memory, two for CD8 naive, and one for CD8 memory. To estimate repertoire size and how much clonotypes are shared between individuals, the study performed deep sequencing of blood TCR repertoires from about five healthy adults. To increase sequencing depth and limit assay-specific biases, different laboratories used diverse techniques to prepare libraries and sequence TCR repertoires. Leukapheresis yielded between about 0.8 and 9.5 billion PBMCs per donor. General findings and caveats noted by the study authors: Pairwise subsampling led to the expectation that sequencing depth would affect the degree of clonotype sharing among donors. Even with the large sequencing depth, rarefaction of the sorted-subset datasets indicated that sequencing was incomplete. Clonotypes shared by all four sorted-subset donors showed higher generation probabilities than non-shared clonotypes. Across a handful of donors, roughly 5.4% of naive CD4, more than 3% of naive CD8, about 2.3% of memory CD4, and about 0.4% of memory CD8 clonotypes were shared. Because the study included only a small number of donors, the genetic and exposure-history diversity represented was limited. Sampling was limited to blood, and TCR repertoires in tissue likely differ from TCR repertoires in blood. Estimated clonotype richness was generally larger for naive than for memory subsets.

A distance of 17 bases separates the germline ends of V and J, which lose 2 bases and 8 bases respectively. According to the germline V gene, CDR1 reads SGHRS and CDR2 reads YFSETQ. The CDR3, from cysteine to phenylalanine, totals 15 residues. The entry retains the CDR3 DNA only, 45 bases that are in frame from base 1. Using the deep immunoSEQ assay, TCR CDR3 regions were amplified from genomic DNA by multiplex PCR. For each cell subset, the extracted genomic DNA was distributed evenly across all wells of several immunoSEQ 96-well plates, and each plate served as one replicate. Each replicate PCR for sorted subsets received around 200 ng genomic DNA, equal to about 30,000 T cell genomes. Purified libraries were quantified with a Qubit 3.0 fluorometer, sized on a Bioanalyzer 2100, and re-quantified with the KAPA Library Quantification kit. Every immunoSEQ 96-well plate was sequenced on a separate single-read 150-cycle Illumina NextSeq 550 flow cell. Per the original workflow: Because the immunoSEQ output included only junctional sequences and no quality scores, the filtering could not be the same as the filtering used for full-length reads. To assign V/J genes and CDR3, sequences were annotated using PyIR, a Python wrapper for IgBLAST v1.9, with IMGT germline references. Reads were filtered out if the reads had weak V/J assignments (E-value above 1e-6), no CDR3, stop codons, out-of-frame junctions, or ambiguous translated residues. V3J clonotypes were defined as sequences sharing the same inferred V gene, J gene, and CDR3 amino acid sequence. To compute the percentage overlap between repertoires, the number of shared unique clonotypes was divided by the size of the smaller repertoire. Three approaches were used to assess repertoire richness: RTK rarefaction, the Chao1 estimator, and Recon v2.1 estimates of unobserved clonotypes. OLGA was used to compute generation probabilities for all TCRbeta clonotypes that the gDNA method yielded from a few donors. TCRdb limited this immuneACCESS table to in-frame rearrangements with V and J called. A share of clones is missing; checked studies link under half to unresolved V genes, and the rest is unexplained. For V, J and clone size, that table is used; D and trimming come from the DNA. The sample table shows more than 500,000 clones, and more than 95% are seen once. About 0.06% of the sample is taken by the ten largest.

The donors were healthy, HIV-negative adults who had no recently reported acute infections or vaccinations. Every donor was a Caucasian adult residing in Nashville, Tennessee, USA. Magnetic negative selection was used to enrich CD4+ T cells, after which naive cells were positively selected on CD45RA and the negative fraction became the memory subset. Blood was obtained by leukapheresis, after which PBMCs were separated by Ficoll-Histopaque density gradient centrifugation and cryopreserved in liquid nitrogen vapor phase. Purity and quantity of every magnetically sorted T cell population were checked by analytical flow cytometry. Each sorted fraction had its genomic DNA isolated and then quantified by UV absorbance on a Nanodrop 2000c.

Sequenced input: naive CD4+ T cells sorted from blood. Reading the label with the study, this specimen's cell subset or site is: CD45RA+ positively selected. The rearrangement combines TRBV5-1 with TRBJ2-1; tentative D gene TRBD1, with 6 bases matching. The source of this sequence is a woman aged 25 to 39 in good health. The CDR3 is CASSFPQGTRDEQFF. Here is the DNA: TGCGCCAGCAGCTTTCCACAGGGAACCAGGGATGAGCAGTTCTTC.